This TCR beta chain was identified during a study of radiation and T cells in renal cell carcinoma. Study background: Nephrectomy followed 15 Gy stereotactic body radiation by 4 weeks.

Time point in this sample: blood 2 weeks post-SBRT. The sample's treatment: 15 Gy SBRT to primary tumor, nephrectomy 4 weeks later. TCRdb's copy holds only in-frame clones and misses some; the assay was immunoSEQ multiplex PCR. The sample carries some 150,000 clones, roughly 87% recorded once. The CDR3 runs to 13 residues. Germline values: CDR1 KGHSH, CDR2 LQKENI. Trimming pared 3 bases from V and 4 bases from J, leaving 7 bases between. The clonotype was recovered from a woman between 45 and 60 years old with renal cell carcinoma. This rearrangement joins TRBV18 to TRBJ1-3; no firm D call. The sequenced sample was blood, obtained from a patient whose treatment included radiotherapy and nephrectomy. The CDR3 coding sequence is TGTGCCAGCTCACCTCGGGAGGGAAACACCATATATTTT. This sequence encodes CASSPREGNTIYF.